The 11 T cell receptor beta chains below all came from one sample that was sequenced in a study of T cell responses to AZD1222 COVID-19 vaccine. Some clones are missing from TCRdb's copy, which holds only in-frame ones; the method was immunoSEQ multiplex PCR. Of about 150,000 clones in the sample, about 91% were seen once. The sequencing here drew on peripheral blood, taken on day 0 of MenACWY control vaccination. Receptors were obtained from an adult in good health.

The V and J genes are TRBV24-1 and TRBJ2-3, with TRBD1 matching over 11 bases. The junction had 7 bases not matched to a gene; V was cut back by 12 bases and J by 9 bases. This CDR3 is 12 amino acids long. Germline-derived CDR1 and CDR2 are KGHDR and SFDVKD. The chain's CDR3 is CAAGQGAWTQYF. The CDR3 DNA reads TGTGCCGCTGGACAGGGGGCCTGGACGCAGTATTTT.

CDR3: CASSGRTGYYEQYF. The DNA of the CDR3 is TGTGCCAGCAGCGGGAGGACAGGGTACTACGAGCAGTACTTC. This chain joins TRBV11-3 and TRBJ2-7; 8 bases are shared with TRBD1. This CDR3 is 14 amino acids long. V shed 5 bases, J shed 3 bases, and the junction held 6 bases outside the gene matches. Looked up from germline, CDR1 is SGHNT and CDR2 is YENEEA.

This chain joins TRBV5-8 and TRBJ1-6; 7 positions agree with TRBD1. V gave up 4 bases and J gave up 8 bases; unmatched junction bases: 12. The CDR3 length is 16 residues. Germline loops: CDR1 SGHTS, CDR2 YDEGEE. CDR3 residues: CASSPIRQGFHSPLHF. The CDR3 DNA reads as TGTGCCAGCAGCCCGATCAGACAGGGATTCCATTCACCCCTCCACTTT.

The chain employs TRBV24-1 and TRBJ2-5, with 7 bases matching TRBD1. The CDR3 extends over 13 amino acids. V lost 9 bases and J lost 1; bases outside the gene matches: 4. Germline V lookup: CDR1 KGHDR, CDR2 SFDVKD. CDR3 in DNA: TGTGCCACCGGAACAGGGGCCCAAGAGACCCAGTACTTC. Residues: CATGTGAQETQYF.

The genes are TRBV5-1 and TRBJ2-2; TRBD2 matches 8 bases. The V gene end was trimmed by 0 bases and the J gene end by 6 bases; junction bases not matched to a gene: 7. Germline CDR1 SGHRS, CDR2 YFSETQ. The CDR3 loop spans 16 amino acids. The CDR3: CASSLAASGYSGELFF. CDR3 sequence (DNA): TGCGCCAGCAGCTTGGCCGCTAGCGGGTACTCCGGGGAGCTGTTTTTT.

The chain couples TRBV3-1 (or the pseudogene TRBV3-2) to TRBJ2-3, with 10 bases fitting TRBD2. The length of the CDR3 is 17 residues. The V and J ends lost 4 bases and 5 bases, in that order; junction bases with no gene match: 12. The V gene's germline CDR1 is LGHDT and CDR2 YNNKEL (reference sequence). CDR3 sequence: CASSRIAASGSGDTQYF. CDR3 DNA: TGTGCCAGCAGCCGTATAGCGGCTAGCGGGAGTGGAGATACGCAGTATTTT.

In nucleotides, the CDR3 is TGTGCCAGTCGGGAGGGCCTGAGATACGAGCAGTACTTC. This sequence encodes CASREGLRYEQYF. V usage is TRBV6-1 and J usage is TRBJ2-7; 8 bases align to TRBD2. The CDR3 contains 13 residues. The V gene end was trimmed by 9 bases and the J gene end by 4 bases; junction bases not matched to a gene: 8. From germline, CDR1 is MNHNS and CDR2 SASEGT.

The chain combines TRBV28 with TRBJ1-2; D uncertain. CDR1 MDHEN and CDR2 SYDVKM come from the germline V gene. The V gene lost 0 bases and the J gene lost 8 bases, with 10 bases spanning the gap. CDR3 length: 13 amino acids. The CDR3 bases are TGTGCCAGCAGTTTATGGCGGGTGGACGGCTACACCTTC. Translation: CASSLWRVDGYTF.

This chain joins TRBV28 and TRBJ1-5; maybe TRBD1 (6 bases). Trimming took 3 bases from V and 3 from J, leaving 18 bases between them. This CDR3 has 17 residues. In germline, CDR1 is MDHEN, CDR2 SYDVKM. CDR3 sequence (DNA): TGTGCCAGCAGTTTCCCCCAAAGACAGGTTCTCAATCAGCCCCAGCATTTT. It codes for CASSFPQRQVLNQPQHF.

The chain uses TRBV3-1 (or the pseudogene TRBV3-2) and TRBJ2-3, with D unresolved. Germline lookup yields CDR1 LGHDT and CDR2 YNNKEL (reference sequence). The ends were cut back, 3 bases at V and 7 bases at J, with 8 bases in the middle. This CDR3 has 12 amino acids. The CDR3 DNA reads TGTGCCAGCAGCCACACTACACATACGCAGTATTTT. This translates into CASSHTTHTQYF.

The rearrangement uses TRBV30 and TRBJ1-5; weak D call: TRBD1 (5 bases). V lost 1 base, J lost 7 bases, and 11 bases lay in between. Germline CDR1 reads GTSNPN; CDR2 reads SVGIG (reference sequence). The CDR3 is 13 residues long. CDR3 protein: CAWSGQSGQPQHF. CDR3 coding DNA: TGTGCCTGGAGTGGGCAGTCAGGGCAGCCCCAGCATTTT.